The 26 T cell receptor beta chains presented below share a single source sample, sequenced in a study of cytomegalovirus exposure and HLA in healthy donors. The repertoire was sequenced with immunoSEQ multiplex PCR; TCRdb's copy has only in-frame clones and lacks some. Here the sample spans 150,000 to 200,000 clones, approximately 89% being singletons. The sample was PBMCs. These receptors all come from a man aged 18 to 30 in good health and CMV-seropositive.

The V and J genes are TRBV10-3 and TRBJ1-3; D not certain. The CDR3 length is 12 residues. The V gene's germline CDR1 is ENHRY and CDR2 SYGVKD. V was trimmed by 3 bases and J by 7 bases, leaving 7 bases between them. CDR3 DNA: TGTGCCATCAGTGATAATTTGAACACCATATATTTT. Residues: CAISDNLNTIYF.

The genes are TRBV10-3 and TRBJ1-2; weak D call: TRBD1 (6 bases). CDR3 size: 13 residues. V was pared by 2 bases and J by 2 bases, with 6 bases between. Germline lookup yields CDR1 ENHRY and CDR2 SYGVKD. The CDR3 coding sequence is TGTGCCATCAGTGAGGGGGGCAACTATGGCTACACCTTC. The encoded protein is CAISEGGNYGYTF.

J is TRBJ1-4 and V is TRBV5-1; D is unclear. CDR3 size: 15 residues. The ends were cut back, 3 bases at V and 3 bases at J, with 12 bases in the middle. CDR1 and CDR2 from the germline V gene are SGHRS and YFSETQ. The CDR3 loop is CASSSTPGANEKLFF. DNA of the CDR3: TGCGCCAGCAGCTCCACTCCGGGTGCTAATGAAAAACTGTTTTTT.

A single count supports this clone. The rearrangement joins TRBV29-1 to TRBJ2-2, with 10 bases identical to TRBD1. The CDR3 has 13 amino acids. Germline values: CDR1 SQVTM, CDR2 ANQGSEA. V shed 7 bases and J 5 bases; nucleotides not matched to a gene: 4. This CDR3 reads CSAWDRGTGELFF. As DNA, the CDR3 is TGCAGCGCCTGGGACAGGGGTACCGGGGAGCTGTTTTTT.

This clone is a singleton in its sample. The chain joins TRBV14 to TRBJ2-7; possible D gene TRBD1, 5 bases. CDR1 and CDR2 (germline): SGHDN, FVKESK. This CDR3 is built from 16 residues. V was trimmed by 0 bases and J by 5 bases, leaving 17 bases between them. CDR3 residues: CASSQDEWAGLDEQYF. The CDR3 DNA sequence: TGTGCCAGCAGCCAAGATGAATGGGCAGGGCTCGACGAGCAGTACTTC.

The V call is TRBV28, the J call TRBJ2-3; D perhaps matches TRBD1 (7 bases). The germline V gene has CDR1 MDHEN and CDR2 SYDVKM. The CDR3 runs to 22 residues. Trimming stripped 9 bases from V and 8 bases from J, with 45 bases between. The CDR3 region is CARSPQGPPSGSQEGARCTQYF. The DNA of the CDR3 is TGTGCCAGAAGTCCCCAGGGCCCCCCCTCAGGGAGTCAGGAGGGGGCCAGGTGTACGCAGTATTTT.

This clone was picked up a small number of times. The chain joins TRBV7-9 to TRBJ2-7; D is perhaps TRBD2 (6 bases). The CDR3 runs to 13 residues. Germline CDR1 and CDR2: SEHNR and FQNEAQ (reference sequence). Trimming pared 2 bases from V and 12 bases from J, leaving 17 bases between. The CDR3 spells CASSLPVGEALYF. In DNA, the CDR3 is TGTGCCAGCAGCTTACCCGTGGGGGAGGCCCTGTACTTC.

V is TRBV27 and J is TRBJ1-2; 10 bases are a match to TRBD1. The CDR3 is 13 residues long. The germline V gene encodes CDR1 MNHEY and CDR2 SMNVEV (reference sequence). V dropped 5 bases and J dropped 4; count of bases not matched to a gene: 1. CDR3 coding DNA: TGTGCCAGCAGTCGGACAGGGGGCTATGGCTACACCTTC. Protein product: CASSRTGGYGYTF.

The chain is built from TRBV2 and TRBJ2-2; D might be TRBD2 (5 bases). The CDR3 is 15 amino acids. Trimming took off 5 bases at V and 4 bases at J, with 14 bases between the two ends. Germline CDR1 is SNHLY and CDR2 is FYNNEI. The CDR3 sequence: CASSLRMGSTGELFF. The DNA for the CDR3 is TGTGCCAGCAGTCTTAGGATGGGGAGCACCGGGGAGCTGTTTTTT.

V is TRBV13 and J is TRBJ2-6; 12 nucleotides align to TRBD2. Germline assignment: CDR1 PRHDT and CDR2 FYEKMQ (reference sequence). The CDR3 totals 18 residues. The V segment lost 4 bases and the J segment 7 bases; nucleotides outside the gene matches: 11. The CDR3 region is CASSSRLAGDLGANVLTF. CDR3 nucleotide sequence: TGTGCCAGCAGCTCCCGACTAGCGGGAGACTTGGGAGCCAACGTCCTGACTTTC. The full variable domain, with the rest looked up from reference TRBV13 and TRBJ2-6, is AAGVIQSPRHLIKEKRETATLKCYPIPRHDTVYWYQQGPGQDPQFLISFYEKMQSDKGSIPDRFSAQQFSDYHSELNMSSLELGDSALYFCASSSRLAGDLGANVLTFGAGSRLTVL.

The chain couples TRBV15 to TRBJ1-3; 7 bases are a match to TRBD1. This CDR3 is 18 amino acids long. V lost 2 bases, J lost 2 bases, and 12 bases stayed unmatched. CDR1 and CDR2 from the germline V gene are LNHNV and YYDKDF (reference sequence). CDR3 sequence: CATSRNPTGTLTGNTIYF. The CDR3 region has the DNA TGTGCCACCAGCAGAAACCCGACAGGGACCCTCACTGGAAACACCATATATTTT.

V is TRBV29-1 and J is TRBJ2-7; 12 nucleotides agree with TRBD1. V dropped 6 bases and J dropped 3; count of bases not matched to a gene: 6. The germline V gene encodes CDR1 SQVTM and CDR2 ANQGSEA. The CDR3 runs to 14 residues. DNA of the CDR3: TGCAGCGTCGTGGGACAGGGGGCGGTCTACGAGCAGTACTTC. This gives the protein CSVVGQGAVYEQYF.

The chain uses TRBV6-6 and TRBJ1-1, with a weak D call TRBD1 (5 bases). Trimming took off 0 bases at V and 6 bases at J, with 14 bases between the two ends. Germline CDR1 and CDR2: MNHNY and SVGAGI (reference sequence). This CDR3 is 15 amino acids long. The CDR3 spells CASSYSGGDGAEAFF. CDR3 sequence (DNA): TGTGCCAGCAGTTACTCGGGAGGGGATGGTGCTGAAGCTTTCTTT.

This clone was counted between two and nine times. V gene TRBV6-1 combines with J gene TRBJ1-5; 8 bases align to TRBD1. Losses at the gene ends were 4 bases for V and 0 bases for J; bases not matched to a gene: 11. CDR1 is MNHNS and CDR2 is SASEGT in the germline V gene. The CDR3 length is 18 residues. CDR3 nucleotides: TGTGCCAGCAGTGGCCTTGGGCAGGGGGCTGATAGCAATCAGCCCCAGCATTTT. Its protein product is CASSGLGQGADSNQPQHF.

The DNA of the CDR3 is TGTGCCAGCAGTGAATGGGGAGCGGGAAGGTCCAATGAGCAGTTCTTC. It translates to CASSEWGAGRSNEQFF. This chain uses TRBV25-1 with TRBJ2-1; 7 nucleotides agree with TRBD2. CDR3 length: 16 residues. Germline assignment: CDR1 MGHDK and CDR2 SYGVNS. V gave up 1 base and J gave up 6 bases; unmatched junction bases: 9.

The chain combines TRBV19 with TRBJ1-5; D uncertain. This CDR3 is 13 amino acids long. V gave up 3 bases and J gave up 4 bases, with 7 bases separating them. The V gene's germline CDR1 is LNHDA and CDR2 SQIVND (reference sequence). This CDR3 is CASSIQINQPQHF. CDR3 nucleotide sequence: TGTGCCAGTAGTATTCAGATTAATCAGCCCCAGCATTTT.

The chain links TRBV9 to TRBJ1-2; D gene uncertain. Trimming cost V 0 bases and J 3 bases, with 18 bases left between them. The CDR3 has 17 amino acids. Germline V gene data show CDR1 as SGDLS and CDR2 as YYNGEE. The DNA for the CDR3 is TGTGCCAGCAGCGTAGGAGACATTCTTGTTGGATACTATGGCTACACCTTC. It specifies CASSVGDILVGYYGYTF.

The CDR3 nucleotides read TGTGCCAGCAGTTACCCACGACAGGGGGACAAGAATGAGCAGTTCTTC. Its translation: CASSYPRQGDKNEQFF. The chain combines TRBV6-6 with TRBJ2-1, with TRBD1 matching over 9 bases. Germline V gives CDR1 MNHNY, CDR2 SVGAGI (reference sequence). The J segment lost 7 bases and the V segment lost 2 bases, leaving 9 bases of the junction unmatched. The CDR3 spans 16 residues.

The V call is TRBV25-1, the J call TRBJ2-7; D possibly corresponds to TRBD2 (5 bases). CDR1 is MGHDK and CDR2 is SYGVNS in the germline V gene. Trimming took off 0 bases at V and 6 bases at J, with 15 bases between the two ends. The CDR3 is 15 residues long. The CDR3: CASSEYRKAVGEQYF. CDR3 coding DNA: TGTGCCAGCAGTGAATATCGGAAAGCGGTGGGCGAGCAGTACTTC.

The J gene is TRBJ2-7, the V gene TRBV7-6; TRBD1 aligns across 9 bases. CDR1 and CDR2 (germline): SGHVS, FNYEAQ. The length of the CDR3 is 15 residues. V gave up 0 bases and J gave up 5 bases; unmatched junction bases: 5. This CDR3 reads CASSLAGTGFNEQYF. The CDR3 nucleotides are TGTGCCAGCAGCTTAGCTGGGACAGGGTTCAACGAGCAGTACTTC.

The chain couples TRBV27 to TRBJ1-5; tentative D call: TRBD1 (5 bases). The CDR3 length is 14 residues. Germline V gene sequence: CDR1 MNHEY, CDR2 SMNVEV (reference sequence). Trimming stripped 3 bases from V and 2 bases from J, with 8 bases between. This CDR3 reads CASSFQGGNQPQHF. CDR3 bases: TGTGCCAGCAGTTTCCAGGGCGGCAATCAGCCCCAGCATTTT.

The chain joins TRBV2 to TRBJ2-3; 9 positions agree with TRBD1. Trimming removed 7 bases from V and 2 bases from J; junction bases left unmatched: 13. The CDR3 runs to 17 residues. The V gene's germline CDR1 is SNHLY and CDR2 FYNNEI. In nucleotides, the CDR3 is TGTGCCAGCAAGGGGAGGCCGGGACAGGGTATCACAGATACGCAGTATTTT. As protein: CASKGRPGQGITDTQYF. The complete variable domain, with remaining parts taken from reference TRBV2 and TRBJ2-3, reads EPEVTQTPSHQVTQMGQEVILRCVPISNHLYFYWYRQILGQKVEFLVSFYNNEISEKSEIFDDQFSVERPDGSNFTLKIRSTKLEDSAMYFCASKGRPGQGITDTQYFGPGTRLTVL.

This chain uses TRBV19 with TRBJ2-7, with 12 bases lining up with TRBD2. The CDR3 is 16 residues long. Germline V gene lookup returns CDR1 LNHDA and CDR2 SQIVND (reference sequence). The J segment lost 4 bases and the V segment lost 3 bases, leaving 7 bases of the junction unmatched. CDR3 DNA: TGTGCCAGTAGTATGCATGCGACTAGCGGGAGTTACGAGCAGTACTTC. It is translated as CASSMHATSGSYEQYF.

This chain connects TRBV28 to TRBJ2-7; possibly TRBD1 for D (6 bases). The CDR3 consists of 14 residues. In germline, CDR1 is MDHEN, CDR2 SYDVKM. V lost 3 bases and J lost 3, with 12 bases in between. The CDR3 DNA reads as TGTGCCAGCAGTTTCGGCAGGGGTGTCTACGAGCAGTACTTC. Residues: CASSFGRGVYEQYF.

The gene calls are TRBV30 and TRBJ2-1, with D possibly matching TRBD2 (5 bases). V was trimmed by 3 bases and J by 1 base, leaving 10 bases between them. The germline gives CDR1 GTSNPN, CDR2 SVGIG (reference sequence). CDR3 size: 14 residues. As DNA, the CDR3 is TGTGCCTGGAGGCCACTAGAATCCTACAATGAGCAGTTCTTC. This encodes CAWRPLESYNEQFF.

This sequence joins TRBV7-3 and TRBJ1-1; D is unresolved. The CDR3 is 14 residues long. V gave up 1 base and J gave up 2 bases, with 8 bases separating them. Germline V gene sequence: CDR1 SGHTA, CDR2 FQGTGA. The CDR3 sequence is CASSLRQINTEAFF. The CDR3 DNA reads as TGTGCCAGCAGCTTAAGACAAATTAACACTGAAGCTTTCTTT.